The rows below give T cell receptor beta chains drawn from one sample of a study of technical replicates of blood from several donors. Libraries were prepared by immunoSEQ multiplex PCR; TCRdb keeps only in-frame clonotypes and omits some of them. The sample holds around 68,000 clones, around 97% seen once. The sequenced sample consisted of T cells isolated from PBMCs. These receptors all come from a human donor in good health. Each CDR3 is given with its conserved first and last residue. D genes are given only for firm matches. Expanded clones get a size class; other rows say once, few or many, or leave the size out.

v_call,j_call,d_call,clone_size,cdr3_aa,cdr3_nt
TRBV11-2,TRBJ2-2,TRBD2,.,CASSKGLASGELFF,TGTGCCAGCAGCAAGGGACTAGCCTCCGGGGAGCTGTTTTTT
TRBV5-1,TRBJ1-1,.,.,CATSLGGTEAFF,TGCGCCACCTCCCTGGGGGGCACTGAAGCTTTCTTT
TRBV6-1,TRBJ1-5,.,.,CASTEGWSQPQHF,TGTGCCAGCACCGAGGGCTGGAGTCAGCCCCAGCATTTT
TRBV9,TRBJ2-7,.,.,CASSVGSLGIYEQYF,TGTGCCAGCAGCGTAGGGAGCTTAGGCATCTACGAGCAGTACTTC
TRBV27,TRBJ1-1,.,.,CASSYNRVNTEAFF,TGTGCCAGCAGTTATAACAGGGTGAACACTGAAGCTTTCTTT
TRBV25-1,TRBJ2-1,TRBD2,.,CASSEWREFGNEQFF,TGTGCCAGCAGTGAATGGCGGGAGTTCGGCAATGAGCAGTTCTTC
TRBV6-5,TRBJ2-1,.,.,CASSYSRDGEQFF,TGTGCCAGCAGTTACTCCAGGGATGGTGAGCAGTTCTTC
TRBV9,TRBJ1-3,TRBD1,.,CASSLTGDGNTIYF,TGTGCCAGCAGCCTTACAGGGGATGGAAACACCATATATTTT
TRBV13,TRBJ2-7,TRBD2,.,CASSLSAGVKYEQYF,TGTGCCAGCAGCTTATCCGCGGGAGTTAAATACGAGCAGTACTTC
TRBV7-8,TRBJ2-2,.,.,CASSLFAVAGELFF,TGTGCCAGCAGCTTATTTGCCGTAGCCGGGGAGCTGTTTTTT
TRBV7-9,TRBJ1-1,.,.,CASSPETALDTEAFF,TGTGCCAGCAGCCCAGAGACAGCTTTGGACACTGAAGCTTTCTTT
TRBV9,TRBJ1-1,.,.,CASSVGTAFEAFF,TGTGCCAGCAGCGTAGGGACAGCCTTTGAAGCTTTCTTT
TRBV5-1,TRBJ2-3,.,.,CASSESRVLTDTQYF,TGCGCCAGCAGCGAGTCACGGGTCCTCACAGATACGCAGTATTTT
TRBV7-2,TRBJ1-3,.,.,CASSLVRQGSGNTIYF,TGTGCCAGCAGCTTAGTACGCCAGGGCTCTGGAAACACCATATATTTT
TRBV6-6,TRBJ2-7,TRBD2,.,CASRRGASYEQYF,TGTGCCAGCAGGCGGGGGGCCTCCTACGAGCAGTACTTC
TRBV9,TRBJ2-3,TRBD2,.,CASRGSGRGTDTQYF,TGTGCCAGCAGGGGGAGCGGGAGGGGCACAGATACGCAGTATTTT
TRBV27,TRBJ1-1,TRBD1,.,CATLGQGNTEAFF,TGTGCCACCCTCGGACAGGGGAACACTGAAGCTTTCTTT
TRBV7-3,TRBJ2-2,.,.,CASSRERNTGELFF,TGTGCCAGCAGCCGGGAGAGAAACACCGGGGAGCTGTTTTTT
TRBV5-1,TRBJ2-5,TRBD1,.,CASSFGTGVETQYF,TGCGCCAGCAGCTTCGGGACAGGGGTGGAGACCCAGTACTTC
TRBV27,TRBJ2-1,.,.,CASSLRLVSYNEQFF,TGTGCCAGCAGTTTAAGACTGGTCTCCTACAATGAGCAGTTCTTC
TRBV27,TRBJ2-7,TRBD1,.,CASSRGGQGSLFRSGEQYF,TGTGCCAGCAGCAGAGGGGGACAGGGTTCATTGTTCAGGTCTGGCGAGCAGTACTTC
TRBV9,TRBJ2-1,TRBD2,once,CASSVVAGEGNEQFF,TGTGCCAGCAGCGTGGTGGCGGGAGAGGGCAATGAGCAGTTCTTC
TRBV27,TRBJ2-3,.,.,CASSFSGRRADTQYF,TGTGCCAGCAGTTTTAGTGGGAGACGCGCAGATACGCAGTATTTT
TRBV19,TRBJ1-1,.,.,CASSPRAGMNTEAFF,TGTGCCAGTAGTCCCCGTGCGGGAATGAACACTGAAGCTTTCTTT
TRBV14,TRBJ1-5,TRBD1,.,CASSRGGYQPQHF,TGTGCCAGCAGCCGAGGGGGCTATCAGCCCCAGCATTTT
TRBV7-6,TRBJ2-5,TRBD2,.,CASSPIGDYYEETQYF,TGTGCCAGCAGCCCCATAGGGGACTACTATGAAGAGACCCAGTACTTC